A single sample is the source of the 25 T cell receptor beta chains below, sequenced in a study of regulatory T cells in long-lasting Graves disease. Arm-PCR of CDR3 regions and iRepertoire HTBI primers were the basis on which TCR beta libraries were built. TCRdb passed the multiplex PCR reads through MiXCR, listing each CDR3 protein once. The sample holds some 400,000 distinct CDR3 sequences, 14% to 15% seen once. The time point here: newly diagnosed GD, antithyroid drugs for less than 3 months. Construction of the TCR library relied on RNA isolated from PBMCs. The same sample was also studied in work on T cells in Graves' hyperthyroidism and ophthalmopathy.

The starting material was peripheral blood mononuclear cells (PBMCs), obtained at new diagnosis, from a patient treated with antithyroid drugs. The origin of the receptors is a woman in her 30s with Graves disease.

This clonotype was seen many times. This chain uses TRBV2 with TRBJ1-5, with D perhaps matching TRBD1 (6 bases). V was pared by 3 bases and J by 7 bases, with 13 bases between. The CDR3 is 14 amino acids. Germline values: CDR1 SNHLY, CDR2 FYNNEI. The CDR3 sequence: CASSEGWGLQPQHF. In DNA, the CDR3 is TGTGCCAGCAGTGAGGGTTGGGGGCTACAGCCCCAGCATTTT.

The genes are TRBV5-1 and TRBJ1-2, with D possibly being TRBD1 (6 bases). The V gene lost 0 bases and the J gene lost 8 bases, with 14 bases spanning the gap. Germline V gene data show CDR1 as SGHRS and CDR2 as YFSETQ. CDR3 size: 14 residues. CDR3 residues: CASSLDTGLRGYTF. CDR3 DNA sequence: TGCGCCAGCAGCTTGGACACAGGGTTGAGAGGCTACACCTTC.

The chain combines TRBV7-3 with TRBJ2-3; no reliable D call. The CDR3 has 14 residues. Germline CDR1 and CDR2: SGHTA and FQGTGA. V was pared by 5 bases and J by 0 bases, with 9 bases between. CDR3 in DNA: TGTGCCAGCAGCCCGGGTTTTAGCACAGATACGCAGTATTTT. As protein: CASSPGFSTDTQYF. Looking up the rest from reference TRBV7-3 and TRBJ2-3 gives the full variable domain: GAGVSQTPSNKVTEKGKYVELRCDPISGHTALYWYRQSLGQGPEFLIYFQGTGAADDSGLPNDRFFAVRPEGSVSTLKIQRTERGDSAVYLCASSPGFSTDTQYFGPGTRLTVL.

The chain combines TRBV20-1 with TRBJ2-1; 11 positions match TRBD2. Trimming removed 0 bases from V and 4 bases from J; junction bases left unmatched: 8. Per germline, CDR1 DFQATT and CDR2 SNEGSKA (reference sequence). This CDR3 has 17 residues. The CDR3 loop is CSARDQKLAGAYNEQFF. CDR3 sequence (DNA): TGCAGTGCTAGAGATCAGAAACTAGCGGGAGCGTACAATGAGCAGTTCTTC.

The rearrangement uses TRBV6-5 and TRBJ2-5; D perhaps matches TRBD2 (6 bases). Trimming shortened V by 0 bases and J by 2 bases, and 7 bases separated the two germline ends. Germline V gives CDR1 MNHEY, CDR2 SVGAGI. The CDR3 is made up of 14 amino acids. CDR3 nucleotide sequence: TGTGCCAGCAGTTACTCCGGACTACAAGAGACCCAGTACTTC. The encoded protein is CASSYSGLQETQYF.

The gene calls are TRBV28 and TRBJ1-3, with 7 bases aligning to TRBD1. The V segment lost 4 bases and the J segment 0 bases; nucleotides outside the gene matches: 9. CDR1 and CDR2 (germline): MDHEN, SYDVKM. This CDR3 contains 17 residues. CDR3 in amino acids: CASSSRRDSRSGNTIYF. DNA of the CDR3: TGTGCCAGCAGTTCTCGACGGGACAGCCGCTCTGGAAACACCATATATTTT. Together with reference TRBV28 and TRBJ1-3, the CDR3 gives the full variable domain: DVKVTQSSRYLVKRTGEKVFLECVQDMDHENMFWYRQDPGLGLRLIYFSYDVKMKEKGDIPEGYSVSREKKERFSLILESASTNQTSMYLCASSSRRDSRSGNTIYFGEGSWLTVV.

This clonotype was detected many times. This rearrangement joins TRBV12-3 or TRBV12-4 to TRBJ2-1; 7 bases are shared with TRBD1. This CDR3 is built from 15 residues. After removal of 6 bases from V and 5 bases from J, the junction contained 10 bases not matched to a gene. Here the CDR3 DNA reads TGTGCCAGCAGCCAGGACAGGATTTCTGACAATGAGCAGTTCTTC. This codes for CASSQDRISDNEQFF.

This clonotype has a handful of counts. The chain is built from TRBV14 and TRBJ2-7, with 8 bases fitting TRBD1. Trimming cost V 1 base and J 3 bases; bases outside gene matches: 5. Per the germline V gene, CDR1 is SGHDN and CDR2 is FVKESK. This CDR3 is 15 amino acids long. In nucleotides, the CDR3 is TGTGCCAGCAGCCAAGGACAGGGGCTCTTCTACGAGCAGTACTTC. Amino acid sequence: CASSQGQGLFYEQYF. The entire variable domain, with the rest obtained from reference TRBV14 and TRBJ2-7, is as follows: EAGVTQFPSHSVIEKGQTVTLRCDPISGHDNLYWYRRVMGKEIKFLLHFVKESKQDESGMPNNRFLAERTGGTYSTLKVQPAELEDSGVYFCASSQGQGLFYEQYFGPGTRLTVT.

This clonotype was recorded at least ten times. The chain links TRBV6-5 to TRBJ1-1; D is unclear. V was trimmed by 1 base and J by 2 bases, leaving 11 bases between them. CDR3 length: 15 amino acids. Germline values: CDR1 MNHEY, CDR2 SVGAGI. The CDR3 loop is CASSYLTGANTEAFF. CDR3 coding DNA: TGTGCCAGCAGTTACTTAACGGGCGCAAACACTGAAGCTTTCTTT.

This clonotype has ten or more counts. The chain joins TRBV18 to TRBJ1-1; D ambiguous. Germline V gives CDR1 KGHSH, CDR2 LQKENI. The CDR3 covers 14 residues. With 2 bases removed from V and 2 bases from J, the gap between germline ends came to 9 bases. This CDR3 is CASSPSAGNTEAFF. CDR3 DNA sequence: TGTGCCAGCTCACCATCGGCAGGAAACACTGAAGCTTTCTTT.

This clonotype was seen more than once but under ten times. The V and J genes are TRBV11-3 and TRBJ2-1; tentative D call: TRBD1 (6 bases). The CDR3 is 16 residues long. Germline V gene lookup returns CDR1 SGHNT and CDR2 YENEEA. The V and J ends lost 1 base and 4 bases respectively, with 14 bases between them. CDR3 bases: TGTGCCAGCAGCTTAGTTATTCGGACAGATTACAATGAGCAGTTCTTC. Translation gives CASSLVIRTDYNEQFF.

This clonotype was seen ten or more times. The chain employs TRBV12-3 or TRBV12-4 and TRBJ2-5; D is uncertain. V lost 4 bases, J lost 3 bases, and 6 bases lay in between. This CDR3 is 12 amino acids long. CDR3 loop: CASSYHKETQYF. DNA for the CDR3: TGTGCCAGCAGTTATCACAAAGAGACCCAGTACTTC.

This clonotype was found many times. The chain has TRBV3-1 and TRBJ2-1; TRBD2 aligns across 7 bases. The CDR3 has 15 residues. V gave up 1 base and J gave up 7 bases; unmatched junction bases: 7. Germline CDR1 and CDR2: LGHDT and YNNKEL (reference sequence). CDR3: CASSQVAGAGNEQFF. In DNA, the CDR3 is TGTGCCAGCAGCCAAGTTGCGGGAGCTGGGAATGAGCAGTTCTTC.

The chain is built from TRBV6-1 and TRBJ1-2; 9 bases map to TRBD1. In germline, CDR1 is MNHNS, CDR2 SASEGT. The CDR3 has 14 residues. The junction had 7 bases not matched to a gene; V was cut back by 7 bases and J by 4 bases. DNA for the CDR3: TGTGCCAGCACGGGACAGGGTCTGACCTATGGCTACACCTTC. Its protein product is CASTGQGLTYGYTF.

This clonotype showed up many times. This sequence joins TRBV3-1 and TRBJ2-2; TRBD2 agrees at 8 bases. Germline CDR1 and CDR2: LGHDT and YNNKEL (reference sequence). J lost 6 bases, V lost 3 bases, and 9 bases had no gene match. The CDR3 length is 16 residues. CDR3 amino acids: CASSQRSGRGAGELFF. DNA of the CDR3: TGTGCCAGCAGCCAGAGAAGCGGGAGAGGGGCCGGGGAGCTGTTTTTT.

This clonotype was observed many times. The genes are TRBV28 and TRBJ2-7; 7 positions match TRBD2. After removal of 5 bases from V and 6 bases from J, the junction contained 10 bases not matched to a gene. Germline V lookup: CDR1 MDHEN, CDR2 SYDVKM. The CDR3 covers 14 residues. The CDR3 loop reads CASSVTSVSREQYF. The DNA of the CDR3 is TGTGCCAGCAGTGTTACTAGCGTCAGTCGCGAGCAGTACTTC. The full variable domain, with the rest looked up from reference TRBV28 and TRBJ2-7, is DVKVTQSSRYLVKRTGEKVFLECVQDMDHENMFWYRQDPGLGLRLIYFSYDVKMKEKGDIPEGYSVSREKKERFSLILESASTNQTSMYLCASSVTSVSREQYFGPGTRLTVT.

This clonotype has a handful of counts. The chain couples TRBV30 to TRBJ2-3; D uncertain. The CDR3 is made up of 14 amino acids. The germline V gene has CDR1 GTSNPN and CDR2 SVGIG (reference sequence). V shed 1 base and J shed 2 bases, with 10 bases lying between them. The CDR3 DNA follows: TGTGCCTGGAGTGGGCTCCTTACCACAGATACGCAGTATTTT. Its protein is CAWSGLLTTDTQYF.

The chain joins TRBV5-6 to TRBJ2-7; D gene unclear. Germline CDR1 reads SGHDT; CDR2 reads YYEEEE. This CDR3 comprises 12 residues. Trimming pared 0 bases from V and 6 bases from J, leaving 7 bases between. The CDR3 region has the DNA TGTGCCAGCAGCTTGGTCTCGTCCGAGCAGTACTTC. Amino acids: CASSLVSSEQYF.

The gene calls are TRBV4-1 and TRBJ1-6; D not resolved. The CDR3 runs 11 residues. Trimming removed 1 base from V and 13 bases from J, with 5 bases in between. The germline V gene has CDR1 MGHRA and CDR2 YSYEKL. The CDR3 nucleotides are TGCGCCAGCAGCCAAGGGGCTCCCCTCCACTTT. It is translated as CASSQGAPLHF.

This clonotype was recorded once. This chain connects TRBV19 to TRBJ1-5, with 8 positions matching TRBD1. The CDR3 runs to 16 residues. CDR1 is LNHDA and CDR2 is SQIVND in the germline V gene (reference sequence). V trimming: 4 bases; J trimming: 6 bases; junction bases outside the gene matches: 11. CDR3 coding DNA: TGTGCCAGTAGTAGATCGGGCGGACAGGGAGGTCAGCCCCAGCATTTT. Protein product: CASSRSGGQGGQPQHF.

This clonotype occurred many times. The chain carries TRBV20-1 and TRBJ2-3; possible D gene TRBD2, 5 bases. CDR3 length equals 15 residues. Trimming stripped 0 bases from V and 3 bases from J, with 13 bases between. CDR1 is DFQATT and CDR2 is SNEGSKA in the germline V gene (reference sequence). The CDR3, as DNA: TGCAGTGCTAGAGATAGGATTCGCGGGACAGATACGCAGTATTTT. As protein: CSARDRIRGTDTQYF.

In its sample, this clonotype was seen many times. The chain carries TRBV18 and TRBJ2-3, with TRBD2 matching over 11 bases. Losses at the gene ends were 3 bases for V and 0 bases for J; bases not matched to a gene: 2. The CDR3 length is 16 residues. Per the germline V gene, CDR1 is KGHSH and CDR2 is LQKENI. The chain's CDR3 is CASSPLAGGSTDTQYF. The DNA for the CDR3 is TGTGCCAGCTCACCCCTAGCGGGAGGAAGCACAGATACGCAGTATTTT.

This clonotype was observed many times. The chain employs TRBV7-9 and TRBJ2-7; the D is unclear. Trimming pared 1 base from V and 5 bases from J, leaving 12 bases between. The CDR3 has 14 residues. Germline V lookup: CDR1 SEHNR, CDR2 FQNEAQ (reference sequence). CDR3 sequence (DNA): TGTGCCAGCAGCTTAGGCCAACCCACCCACGAGCAGTACTTC. Translated: CASSLGQPTHEQYF.

The V call is TRBV6-2 or TRBV6-3, the J call TRBJ1-5, with D unresolved. The germline gives CDR1 MNHEY, CDR2 SVGEGT. The length of the CDR3 is 16 residues. Trimming shortened V by 1 base and J by 8 bases, and 18 bases separated the two germline ends. Written as DNA, the CDR3 is TGTGCCAGCAGTTACTTGGGAACGCGACGAAGGGAGCCCCAGCATTTT. Encoded protein: CASSYLGTRRREPQHF.

In its sample, this clonotype was seen a few times. CDR3 in amino acids: CASSQTGPPLSYEQYF. The CDR3 DNA is TGCGCCAGCAGCCAGACAGGGCCCCCCCTCTCCTACGAGCAGTACTTC. The V and J genes are TRBV4-1 and TRBJ2-7; 7 bases agree with TRBD1. With 3 bases clipped from V and 0 bases from J, the junction kept 8 bases outside the gene matches. The CDR3 consists of 16 residues. Germline assignment: CDR1 MGHRA and CDR2 YSYEKL.